The 24 T cell receptor beta chains reported below all come from one sample, sequenced in a study of T-cell reconstitution after alpha-beta-depleted transplantation in children. The TCRbeta library was prepared with unique molecular identifiers. TCRdb passed the PCR reads through MiXCR, listing each CDR3 protein once. The top ten clones hold under 30% of a sample with fewer than 150,000 distinct CDR3 sequences, roughly 10% of them seen once. The sample in question was PBMCs, mostly from graft donor cells, obtained 180 days after TCRalphabeta/CD19-depleted stem cell transplant. These receptors were collected from a girl less than two years old who had a stem cell transplant for combined immunodeficiency, so the T cells may come from the graft donor.

This chain uses TRBV20-1 with TRBJ2-1; TRBD2 might be the D (7 bases). This CDR3 has 18 residues. Germline V gene sequence: CDR1 DFQATT, CDR2 SNEGSKA (reference sequence). Trimming pared 4 bases from V and 0 bases from J, leaving 22 bases between. The CDR3, as DNA: TGCAGTGCTATCGGCGGGGGCCCTAGCAACCCCTCCTACAATGAGCAGTTCTTC. Protein product: CSAIGGGPSNPSYNEQFF.

In DNA, the CDR3 is TGCGCCAGCAGATTTACCGACAGAGTCACTAGCACAGATACGCAGTATTTT. Its protein is CASRFTDRVTSTDTQYF. The chain combines TRBV5-1 with TRBJ2-3, with a weak D call TRBD1 (5 bases). CDR1 is SGHRS, CDR2 YFSETQ, per germline. V was pared by 5 bases and J by 0 bases, with 19 bases between. This CDR3 has 17 residues.

This clonotype was recorded at least ten times. The chain recombines TRBV28 with TRBJ1-1, with 9 bases identical to TRBD1. The germline V gene encodes CDR1 MDHEN and CDR2 SYDVKM. J gave up 6 bases and V 3 bases, and 11 bases lay outside the gene matches. CDR3 size: 16 residues. CDR3 sequence (DNA): TGTGCCAGCAGTTTGGGCACAGGGGGCGAGGGCTCTGAAGCTTTCTTT. Translation: CASSLGTGGEGSEAFF.

The CDR3, as DNA: TGTGCCACCAGCCCCGGCTGGGCGCCCAACTATGGCTACACCTTC. It codes for CATSPGWAPNYGYTF. The rearrangement joins TRBV15 to TRBJ1-2, with D unclear. The CDR3 has 15 residues. Germline V lookup: CDR1 LNHNV, CDR2 YYDKDF (reference sequence). V was clipped by 5 bases and J by 2 bases, with 15 bases between them.

V usage is TRBV5-5 and J usage is TRBJ2-7, with 10 bases identical to TRBD2. The germline CDR1 and CDR2 sequences are SGHKS and YYEKEE (reference sequence). The V segment lost 2 bases and the J segment 12 bases; nucleotides outside the gene matches: 14. This CDR3 comprises 15 residues. CDR3 loop: CASSLRLAGDRVRYF. The DNA for the CDR3 is TGTGCCAGCAGCTTACGACTAGCGGGTGATCGGGTACGGTACTTC.

The gene calls are TRBV7-6 and TRBJ2-3, with 9 bases aligning to TRBD2. This CDR3 is 14 amino acids long. Germline V gives CDR1 SGHVS, CDR2 FNYEAQ. V gave up 4 bases and J gave up 6 bases; unmatched junction bases: 5. CDR3 region: CASSSLRGGDTQYF. CDR3 nucleotide sequence: TGTGCCAGCAGCTCGCTGCGGGGGGGGGATACGCAGTATTTT.

The rearrangement uses TRBV7-6 and TRBJ2-3; maybe TRBD2 (6 bases). Germline V CDR1 and CDR2: SGHVS, FNYEAQ. This CDR3 has 15 residues. V was pared by 1 base and J by 0 bases, with 8 bases between. CDR3 sequence: CASSLGSGSTDTQYF. DNA of the CDR3: TGTGCCAGCAGCTTAGGGAGCGGGAGCACAGATACGCAGTATTTT.

This clonotype occurred many times. V usage is TRBV2 and J usage is TRBJ2-1; the D call may be TRBD1 or TRBD2 (6 bases each). This CDR3 spans 14 amino acids. The V and J ends lost 5 bases and 4 bases respectively, with 12 bases between them. Looked up from germline, CDR1 is SNHLY and CDR2 is FYNNEI. The CDR3: CASSKGGPYNEQFF. The CDR3, as DNA: TGTGCCAGCAGTAAGGGGGGTCCTTACAATGAGCAGTTCTTC.

This sequence joins TRBV27 and TRBJ2-3; 11 nucleotides agree with TRBD1. From germline, CDR1 is MNHEY and CDR2 SMNVEV (reference sequence). This CDR3 is built from 15 residues. The trim removed 4 bases at V and 4 bases at J, leaving 4 bases unmatched. CDR3 in DNA: TGTGCCAGCAGTTCCGGGACAGGGGGTGCAGATACGCAGTATTTT. Its protein is CASSSGTGGADTQYF.

The chain recombines TRBV20-1 with TRBJ1-4; D not resolved. The CDR3 length is 14 residues. Germline lookup yields CDR1 DFQATT and CDR2 SNEGSKA (reference sequence). Deletions cut 3 bases from V and 6 bases from J, with 14 bases between. This chain's CDR3 is CSASNMRVDEKLFF. The DNA for the CDR3 is TGCAGTGCTAGTAATATGAGGGTGGATGAAAAACTGTTTTTT.

As for this clonotype: One base away lies a much larger clone, so this may be a sequencing read error. The CDR3 coding sequence is TGTGCCAGCAGTTGGGGGGACACAGATACGCAGTATTTT. Encoded protein: CASSWGDTDTQYF. The chain is built from TRBV27 and TRBJ2-3; D may be TRBD2 (6 bases). The CDR3 length is 13 residues. With 4 bases removed from V and 2 bases from J, the gap between germline ends came to 7 bases. The germline V gene encodes CDR1 MNHEY and CDR2 SMNVEV (reference sequence).

V and J are TRBV15 and TRBJ2-1, with 11 bases that match TRBD2. Germline values: CDR1 LNHNV, CDR2 YYDKDF (reference sequence). J lost 6 bases, V lost 5 bases, and 9 bases had no gene match. This CDR3 has 16 residues. The DNA for the CDR3 is TGTGCCACCAGCCCGTTTAGCGGGAGGGCCACCAATGAGCAGTTCTTC. This codes for CATSPFSGRATNEQFF.

This chain links TRBV7-8 with TRBJ2-1; D is perhaps TRBD2 (5 bases). The germline V gene encodes CDR1 SGHVS and CDR2 FQNEAQ. The V and J ends lost 2 bases and 2 bases respectively, with 10 bases between them. There are 15 residues in the CDR3. CDR3 sequence (DNA): TGTGCCAGCAGCTTAAACGGGAACCCCTACAATGAGCAGTTCTTC. It specifies CASSLNGNPYNEQFF.

This clonotype was detected a few times. J is TRBJ2-2 and V is TRBV15; D is uncertain. Germline CDR1 is LNHNV and CDR2 is YYDKDF (reference sequence). This CDR3 comprises 13 residues. V lost 4 bases and J 2 bases, leaving 5 bases between the germline ends. The CDR3 nucleotides read TGTGCCACCAGCATGATTAACACCGGGGAGCTGTTTTTT. Translated, it gives CATSMINTGELFF.

This clonotype was counted many times. CDR3 sequence reads: CASSPLGAGRYEQYF. DNA for the CDR3: TGTGCCAGCAGCCCCCTGGGGGCCGGAAGGTACGAGCAGTACTTC. This chain uses TRBV7-9 with TRBJ2-7; tentatively, D is TRBD1 (6 bases). The CDR3 extends over 15 amino acids. V was clipped by 5 bases and J by 4 bases, with 18 bases between them. Per the germline V gene, CDR1 is SEHNR and CDR2 is FQNEAQ (reference sequence).

This clonotype was counted a few times. The gene calls are TRBV20-1 and TRBJ2-3, with D perhaps TRBD2 (6 bases). CDR1 and CDR2 from the germline V gene are DFQATT and SNEGSKA (reference sequence). There are 18 residues in the CDR3. V dropped 1 base and J dropped 0 bases, with 20 bases sitting between them. CDR3 protein: CSARGDGGKIASTDTQYF. DNA of the CDR3: TGCAGTGCTAGAGGAGACGGCGGGAAGATCGCTAGCACAGATACGCAGTATTTT.

V usage is TRBV6-5 and J usage is TRBJ2-1; 12 nucleotides line up with TRBD2. V lost 3 bases and J lost 15; bases outside the gene matches: 6. The CDR3 extends over 13 amino acids. In germline, CDR1 is MNHEY, CDR2 SVGAGI. The chain's CDR3 is CASSYTTSGRLFF. The CDR3 DNA reads as TGTGCCAGCAGTTATACTACTAGCGGGAGGTTGTTCTTC.

This clonotype has ten or more counts. The chain combines TRBV29-1 with TRBJ2-7, with 8 nucleotides matching TRBD2. V shed 5 bases, J shed 2 bases, and the junction held 5 bases outside the gene matches. This CDR3 spans 13 amino acids. Germline loops: CDR1 SQVTM, CDR2 ANQGSEA. CDR3 in DNA: TGCAGCGTTAGCGGGAGAGGGACCTACGAGCAGTACTTC. This translates into CSVSGRGTYEQYF.

The chain has TRBV5-1 and TRBJ2-3; tentative D call: TRBD1 (7 bases). The CDR3 is 14 amino acids. The V gene's germline CDR1 is SGHRS and CDR2 YFSETQ. Deletions cut 7 bases from V and 1 base from J, with 13 bases between. DNA for the CDR3: TGCGCCAGCCGCGGGACAGACCGCACAGATACGCAGTATTTT. Protein: CASRGTDRTDTQYF. Filled out from reference TRBV5-1 and TRBJ2-3, the complete variable domain reads KAGVTQTPRYLIKTRGQQVTLSCSPISGHRSVSWYQQTPGQGLQFLFEYFSETQRNKGNFPGRFSGRQFSNSRSEMNVSTLELGDSALYLCASRGTDRTDTQYFGPGTRLTVL.

There are a few counts of this clonotype. V and J are TRBV25-1 and TRBJ2-2, with D perhaps assigned TRBD1 or TRBD2 (6 bases each). V gave up 6 bases and J gave up 4 bases, with 15 bases separating them. Germline lookup yields CDR1 MGHDK and CDR2 SYGVNS. The CDR3 loop spans 15 amino acids. The CDR3 region has the DNA TGTGCCAGCAGCCACCTCGGAGGGGGCACCGGGGAGCTGTTTTTT. Translated: CASSHLGGGTGELFF. Full variable domain (missing parts from reference TRBV25-1 and TRBJ2-2): EADIYQTPRYLVIGTGKKITLECSQTMGHDKMYWYQQDPGMELHLIHYSYGVNSTEKGDLSSESTVSRIRTEHFPLTLESARPSHTSQYLCASSHLGGGTGELFFGEGSRLTVL.

The chain carries TRBV29-1 and TRBJ2-3, with a weak D call TRBD2 (5 bases). V gave up 5 bases and J gave up 1 base, with 13 bases separating them. CDR3 length: 14 amino acids. Germline V gene sequence: CDR1 SQVTM, CDR2 ANQGSEA. The CDR3 loop is CSVIAGSGTDTQYF. The CDR3 DNA is TGCAGCGTTATAGCTGGGAGCGGCACAGATACGCAGTATTTT.

J is TRBJ2-3 and V is TRBV20-1; perhaps TRBD2 as D (6 bases). CDR3 length equals 13 residues. CDR1 is DFQATT and CDR2 is SNEGSKA in the germline V gene (reference sequence). V lost 1 base and J 6 bases, leaving 11 bases between the germline ends. The CDR3, as DNA: TGCAGTGCTAGAGGGCGTGGAGGGGATACGCAGTATTTT. Translation gives CSARGRGGDTQYF.

This clonotype was seen a few times. The V and J genes are TRBV20-1 and TRBJ2-3, with 16 bases lining up with TRBD2. The germline V gene encodes CDR1 DFQATT and CDR2 SNEGSKA (reference sequence). Trimming cost V 5 bases and J 5 bases; bases outside gene matches: 7. The CDR3 sequence is 16 residues long. The CDR3, as DNA: TGCAGTGCTCAGGGGACTAGCGGGAGGGCGGGAGATACGCAGTATTTT. Translated: CSAQGTSGRAGDTQYF.

This clonotype was counted a few times. The V and J genes are TRBV10-3 and TRBJ1-4, with 7 bases that match TRBD1. CDR1 and CDR2 (germline): ENHRY, SYGVKD. The CDR3 is 16 amino acids. After removal of 6 bases from V and 7 bases from J, the junction contained 14 bases not matched to a gene. CDR3 loop: CAIRENQGDGPEKLFF. CDR3 bases: TGTGCCATCAGAGAGAACCAGGGGGACGGTCCTGAAAAACTGTTTTTT.